The 27 T cell receptor beta chains below were found in one sample sequenced in a study of identical twins. Each CDR3 protein gets one entry after TCRdb re-called the 5' RACE reads with MiXCR. Seen here are 550,000 to 700,000 distinct CDR3 sequences, around 21% observed once, and the top ten hold around 4.4%. These records were also assigned to another study, of T cells expressing NK-cell markers.

Sequenced material: PBMCs. The receptors were sampled from a woman under 30 in good health.

This chain joins TRBV25-1 and TRBJ2-3; 7 bases align to TRBD2. Losses at the gene ends were 2 bases for V and 1 base for J; bases not matched to a gene: 3. Germline V gene lookup returns CDR1 MGHDK and CDR2 SYGVNS. The CDR3 has 15 residues. In nucleotides, the CDR3 is TGTGCCAGCAGTGAAGGAGGGAGGGGCACAGATACGCAGTATTTT. Encoded protein: CASSEGGRGTDTQYF.

This clonotype has only a few counts. The CDR3 is CSALLGGYNEQFF. The CDR3 nucleotides read TGCAGTGCGCTCCTTGGCGGTTACAATGAGCAGTTCTTC. J is TRBJ2-1 and V is TRBV20-1; D is undetermined. The CDR3 has 13 amino acids. Germline CDR1 is DFQATT and CDR2 is SNEGSKA (reference sequence). Trimming removed 6 bases at V and 4 bases at J, with 13 bases between.

CDR3 bases: TGTGCCATCAGTTCCGACCCACCACCTTACGAGCAGTACTTC. Its protein is CAISSDPPPYEQYF. This rearrangement joins TRBV10-3 to TRBJ2-7, with D hard to call. CDR1 is ENHRY and CDR2 is SYGVKD in the germline V gene. Trimming stripped 5 bases from V and 4 bases from J, with 15 bases between. This CDR3 comprises 14 residues.

V and J are TRBV12-3 or TRBV12-4 and TRBJ2-1; 8 bases are shared with TRBD1. With 7 bases clipped from V and 4 bases from J, the junction kept 6 bases outside the gene matches. The CDR3 sequence is 14 residues long. CDR3 sequence reads: CASTGRDRYNEQFF. The CDR3 DNA reads as TGTGCCAGCACCGGCCGGGACAGGTACAATGAGCAGTTCTTC.

This clonotype turned up a few times. The V and J genes are TRBV29-1 and TRBJ2-7; 11 bases line up with TRBD1. The germline V gene has CDR1 SQVTM and CDR2 ANQGSEA. This CDR3 region has 14 residues. J lost 1 base, V lost 7 bases, and 6 bases had no gene match. CDR3 sequence reads: CSALGQGVSYEQYF. As DNA, the CDR3 is TGCAGCGCCCTGGGACAGGGGGTTTCCTACGAGCAGTACTTC.

There are a few counts of this clonotype. The J gene is TRBJ2-1, the V gene TRBV20-1; D gene unclear. Germline V gives CDR1 DFQATT, CDR2 SNEGSKA (reference sequence). CDR3 length equals 14 residues. Trimming cost V 3 bases and J 1 base, with 10 bases left between them. CDR3 coding DNA: TGCAGTGCTAGGTCCAGGCTGTCCTACAATGAGCAGTTCTTC. Its translation: CSARSRLSYNEQFF.

The rearrangement uses TRBV7-6 and TRBJ2-1; 7 bases agree with TRBD1. Germline V gives CDR1 SGHVS, CDR2 FNYEAQ. The CDR3 consists of 15 residues. The V and J ends lost 5 bases and 2 bases, in that order; junction bases with no gene match: 6. The CDR3 is CASSRTGTAYNEQFF. In DNA, the CDR3 is TGTGCCAGCAGCCGAACCGGGACAGCCTACAATGAGCAGTTCTTC.

At least ten counts were recorded for this clonotype. The chain combines TRBV20-1 with TRBJ1-1; D gene ambiguous. Trimming pared 1 base from V and 0 bases from J, leaving 9 bases between. The V gene's germline CDR1 is DFQATT and CDR2 SNEGSKA (reference sequence). The CDR3 consists of 14 residues. The CDR3 DNA reads TGCAGTGCTAGAGTGGACGGTTTGAACACTGAAGCTTTCTTT. Translated, it gives CSARVDGLNTEAFF.

This rearrangement joins TRBV20-1 to TRBJ2-1; no firm D call. CDR3 length: 13 amino acids. With 3 bases removed from V and 7 bases from J, the gap between germline ends came to 13 bases. CDR1 and CDR2 (germline): DFQATT, SNEGSKA (reference sequence). CDR3 region: CSARLPVGNEQFF. The CDR3 nucleotides are TGCAGTGCTAGGCTCCCAGTAGGTAATGAGCAGTTCTTC.

The chain carries TRBV20-1 and TRBJ2-2; 7 bases match TRBD2. The germline CDR1 and CDR2 sequences are DFQATT and SNEGSKA (reference sequence). V was pared by 7 bases and J by 3 bases, with 8 bases of the junction left unmatched. This CDR3 has 14 amino acids. In nucleotides, the CDR3 is TGCAGTGTCGGGCGGGGGACCCACACCGGGGAGCTGTTTTTT. Translated: CSVGRGTHTGELFF.

The V and J genes are TRBV5-1 and TRBJ2-5, with a tentative D call TRBD1 (6 bases). The CDR3 consists of 13 residues. Germline V gene sequence: CDR1 SGHRS, CDR2 YFSETQ. The V end was cut by 3 bases, the J end by 2 bases, with 8 bases between. The CDR3 DNA sequence: TGCGCCAGCAGCTGGGACAAGCAAGAGACCCAGTACTTC. Translated, it gives CASSWDKQETQYF.

CDR3 in DNA: TGCGCCAGCAGTGAGTCGAGCTCTTGGGAGGCCGGGACAGATACGCAGTATTTT. Translation: CASSESSSWEAGTDTQYF. The rearrangement joins TRBV10-2 to TRBJ2-3; a weak D match, TRBD2 (6 bases). Germline lookup yields CDR1 WSHSY and CDR2 SAAADI. This CDR3 has 18 residues. The V gene lost 0 bases and the J gene lost 3 bases, with 19 bases spanning the gap.

The V call is TRBV12-3 or TRBV12-4, the J call TRBJ2-7; 7 bases match TRBD1. CDR3 length: 12 residues. The V segment lost 10 bases and the J segment 2 bases; nucleotides outside the gene matches: 5. CDR3 protein: CAIRQGPYEQYF. The CDR3 DNA sequence: TGTGCCATCCGACAGGGCCCCTACGAGCAGTACTTC.

The chain uses TRBV9 and TRBJ2-1, with 9 positions matching TRBD2. This CDR3 comprises 14 residues. Germline loops: CDR1 SGDLS, CDR2 YYNGEE. J lost 9 bases, V lost 2 bases, and 6 bases had no gene match. CDR3 DNA sequence: TGTGCCAGCAGCGTTGGACTAGCGTCGGGTGAGCAGTTCTTC. Protein sequence: CASSVGLASGEQFF. The full variable domain, completed using reference TRBV9 and TRBJ2-1, is DSGVTQTPKHLITATGQRVTLRCSPRSGDLSVYWYQQSLDQGLQFLIQYYNGEERAKGNILERFSAQQFPDLHSELNLSSLELGDSALYFCASSVGLASGEQFFGPGTRLTVL.

This clonotype has more than one count but fewer than ten. The chain employs TRBV20-1 and TRBJ1-5, with a tentative D call TRBD1 (6 bases). The CDR3 has 13 amino acids. Germline CDR1 is DFQATT and CDR2 is SNEGSKA (reference sequence). Trimming left V 4 bases short and J 5 bases short, with 12 bases between. CDR3 DNA sequence: TGCAGTGCTACTAAACAGGGACATCAGCCCCAGCATTTT. This gives the protein CSATKQGHQPQHF.

V and J are TRBV3-1 and TRBJ1-3; D unresolved. The V gene's germline CDR1 is LGHDT and CDR2 YNNKEL (reference sequence). Between the trimmed V and J ends, which lost 2 bases and 0 bases, there was a span of 5 bases. The CDR3 is made up of 14 amino acids. For the CDR3, the DNA is TGTGCCAGCAGCCAACTGAGCTCTGGAAACACCATATATTTT. It codes for CASSQLSSGNTIYF.

This clonotype was counted only a few times. The chain uses TRBV7-9 and TRBJ2-5, with D possibly matching TRBD2 (6 bases). Per germline, CDR1 SEHNR and CDR2 FQNEAQ (reference sequence). Between the trimmed V and J ends, which lost 4 bases and 2 bases, there was a span of 20 bases. The CDR3 is 17 amino acids. CDR3 nucleotide sequence: TGTGCCAGCAGCTCCCCGGAGGGTGGCGGAGTACAAGAGACCCAGTACTTC. Translated, it gives CASSSPEGGGVQETQYF.

The V gene is TRBV5-5, the J gene TRBJ2-1, with 10 bases identical to TRBD1. The V gene end was trimmed by 3 bases and the J gene end by 3 bases; junction bases not matched to a gene: 3. This CDR3 region has 15 residues. The V gene's germline CDR1 is SGHKS and CDR2 YYEKEE (reference sequence). The CDR3 bases are TGTGCCAGCAGCTGGGACAGGGGACACTACAATGAGCAGTTCTTC. Encoded protein: CASSWDRGHYNEQFF.

A few counts support this clonotype. The V call is TRBV9, the J call TRBJ2-3, with D perhaps being TRBD1 or TRBD2 (5 bases each). The CDR3 has 14 residues. Germline V gene data show CDR1 as SGDLS and CDR2 as YYNGEE. The V end lost 2 bases, the J end lost 3 bases, and 10 bases lay between the germline ends. The CDR3 is CASSVMGETDTQYF. CDR3 coding DNA: TGTGCCAGCAGCGTTATGGGGGAGACAGATACGCAGTATTTT.

This sequence joins TRBV20-1 and TRBJ2-1; D unresolved. V was trimmed by 1 base and J by 4 bases, leaving 17 bases between them. CDR3 size: 16 residues. Germline V gene data show CDR1 as DFQATT and CDR2 as SNEGSKA (reference sequence). CDR3 DNA: TGCAGTGCTAGAGCAACGGGTCAGAACTTATACAATGAGCAGTTCTTC. It encodes CSARATGQNLYNEQFF.

This clonotype turned up a few times. The genes are TRBV29-1 and TRBJ2-1, with unresolved D. Trimming pared 7 bases from V and 9 bases from J, leaving 13 bases between. Germline lookup yields CDR1 SQVTM and CDR2 ANQGSEA. The CDR3 runs to 11 residues. The CDR3 DNA reads as TGCAGCGGCTGGGTGGCCAGTGAGCAGTTCTTC. Residues: CSGWVASEQFF.

This clonotype was seen more than once but under ten times. The rearrangement uses TRBV20-1 and TRBJ2-3; D uncertain. V was cut by 3 bases and J by 2 bases, with 9 bases left in between. This CDR3 contains 13 residues. CDR1 and CDR2 from the germline V gene are DFQATT and SNEGSKA (reference sequence). This chain's CDR3 is CSASISDTDTQYF. The DNA of the CDR3 is TGCAGTGCTAGCATTTCTGACACAGATACGCAGTATTTT.

This clonotype turned up a few times. CDR3 DNA sequence: TGTGCCAGCAGTTATTCAGCGGGAGTAGCAGATACGCAGTATTTT. The encoded protein is CASSYSAGVADTQYF. The rearrangement joins TRBV6-5 to TRBJ2-3; 8 nucleotides match TRBD2. CDR1 is MNHEY and CDR2 is SVGAGI in the germline V gene. The V and J ends lost 3 bases and 4 bases, in that order; junction bases with no gene match: 6. This CDR3 is 15 amino acids long.

This clonotype showed up just a few times. The chain joins TRBV3-1 to TRBJ1-2; unclear D gene. The CDR3 totals 16 residues. V lost 4 bases and J lost 5, with 20 bases in between. Germline CDR1 LGHDT, CDR2 YNNKEL (reference sequence). This CDR3 is CASSREVDGGGYGYTF. The CDR3 DNA reads as TGTGCCAGCAGCCGAGAGGTGGACGGTGGAGGGTATGGCTACACCTTC.

CDR3 in amino acids: CASSLESYPTYEQYF. The DNA of the CDR3 is TGTGCCAGCAGCTTAGAATCGTATCCTACCTACGAGCAGTACTTC. The rearrangement uses TRBV11-2 and TRBJ2-7, with unresolved D. The CDR3 has 15 amino acids. V lost 0 bases to trimming and J lost 2 bases, with 11 bases between them. Germline V gene data show CDR1 as SGHAT and CDR2 as FQNNGV.

The chain couples TRBV12-3 or TRBV12-4 to TRBJ2-7; 7 nucleotides match TRBD1. J was trimmed by 4 bases and V by 4 bases; bases with no gene match: 10. This CDR3 is 15 amino acids long. The CDR3 region has the DNA TGTGCCAGCAGTTCCCCAGGGACAGAGGGGTACGAGCAGTACTTC. Encoded protein: CASSSPGTEGYEQYF.

The chain combines TRBV19 with TRBJ2-7; 7 bases map to TRBD1. There are 15 residues in the CDR3. The junction had 4 bases not matched to a gene; V was cut back by 1 base and J by 1 base. The germline CDR1 and CDR2 sequences are LNHDA and SQIVND (reference sequence). CDR3 protein: CASSIGRGQSYEQYF. DNA of the CDR3: TGTGCCAGTAGTATAGGCCGGGGACAGTCCTACGAGCAGTACTTC.